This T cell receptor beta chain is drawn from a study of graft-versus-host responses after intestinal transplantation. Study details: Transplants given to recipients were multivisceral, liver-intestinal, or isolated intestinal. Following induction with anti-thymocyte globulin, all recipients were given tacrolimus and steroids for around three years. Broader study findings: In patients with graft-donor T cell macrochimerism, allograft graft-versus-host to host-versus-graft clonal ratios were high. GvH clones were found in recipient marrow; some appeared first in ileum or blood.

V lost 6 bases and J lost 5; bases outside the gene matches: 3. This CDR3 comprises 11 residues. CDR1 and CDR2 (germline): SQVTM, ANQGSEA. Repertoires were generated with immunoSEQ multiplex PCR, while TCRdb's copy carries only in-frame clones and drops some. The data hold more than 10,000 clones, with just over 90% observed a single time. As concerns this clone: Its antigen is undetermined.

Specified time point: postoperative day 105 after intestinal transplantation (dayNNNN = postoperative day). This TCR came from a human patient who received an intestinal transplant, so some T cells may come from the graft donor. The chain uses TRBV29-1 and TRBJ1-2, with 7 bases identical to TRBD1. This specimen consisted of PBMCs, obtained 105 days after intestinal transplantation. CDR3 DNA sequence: TGCAGCGTGGGGGACAGTTATGGCTACACCTTC. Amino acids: CSVGDSYGYTF.